This TCR beta chain originates from a study of CD8+CD57+ T cells in acquired aplastic anemia. Study in general: Mean yield of DNA from sorted CD4+ and CD8+ cells was approximately 3 ug. Roughly 10.8 million reads were obtained on average for healthy donor CD4+ cells. Overall study findings and caveats: Between patients and controls, over 25 CD8+ CDR3 sequences were found in common.

With regard to this clonotype: The target antigen is unknown.

V was clipped by 2 bases and J by 3 bases, with 12 bases between them. The germline gives CDR1 DFQATT, CDR2 SNEGSKA (reference sequence). This CDR3 has 14 amino acids. Both TCR beta VDJ combination and CDR3 sequence profiling were carried out. Genomic DNA was the template for this profiling. TCRdb re-derived calls from the reads in MiXCR, one entry per CDR3 protein. This sample has some 190,000 distinct CDR3 sequences, with 45% to 50% found just once. This chain links TRBV20-1 with TRBJ2-3; weak D call: TRBD2 (5 bases). The specimen sequenced was sorted CD4+, CD8+, or CD8+CD57+ T cells (not recorded which) from PBMCs. The receptor was isolated from a human donor in good health. The CDR3 region is CSARSTIGTDTQYF. As DNA, the CDR3 is TGCAGTGCTAGATCGACTATCGGTACAGATACGCAGTATTTT.